This T cell receptor (beta chain) was sequenced in a study of CD8+ T cells in alopecia areata. Sequencing templates came from extracted RNA that was reverse transcribed into cDNA. Data came from immunoSEQ multiplex PCR; TCRdb stores just in-frame clones and leaves some out. Of around 100,000 clones in the sample, approximately 51% are singletons; the top ten hold 3% to 4%. Treatment here: oral pan-JAK inhibitor, 5-10 mg twice daily. Germline V lookup: CDR1 LGHNA, CDR2 YSLEER. The CDR3 contains 14 residues. V lost 1 base to trimming and J lost 1 base, with 7 bases between them. The specimen comprised CD4+ T cells sorted from blood, sampled at week 24, from a patient treated with tofacitinib. This TCR came from a human donor with alopecia areata. The chain is built from TRBV4-3 and TRBJ1-1; no reliable D call. CDR3 protein: CASSQVAANTEAFF. In nucleotides, the CDR3 is TGCGCCAGCAGCCAAGTAGCGGCGAACACTGAAGCTTTCTTT.